These 24 T cell receptor beta chains share one sample of origin, sequenced in a study of T cell responses to AZD1222 COVID-19 vaccine. Some clones are missing from TCRdb's copy, which holds only in-frame ones; the method was immunoSEQ multiplex PCR. Among over 150,000 clones, roughly nine tenths were seen once, and the ten largest hold roughly 6.9%. Source: peripheral blood, taken on day 0 of AZD1222 vaccination. The receptors derive from an adult in good health.

This rearrangement joins TRBV7-9 to TRBJ2-2; D possibly corresponds to TRBD1 (6 bases). V was cut by 5 bases and J by 4 bases, with 14 bases left in between. CDR1 and CDR2 from the germline V gene are SEHNR and FQNEAQ (reference sequence). CDR3 size: 15 residues. The CDR3 DNA follows: TGTGCCAGCAGCCGGGTGGGGGCGGTCACCGGGGAGCTGTTTTTT. It yields the protein CASSRVGAVTGELFF.

This chain connects TRBV3-1 (or the pseudogene TRBV3-2) to TRBJ1-2; D may be TRBD1 (6 bases). There are 17 residues in the CDR3. Germline V gene sequence: CDR1 LGHDT, CDR2 YNNKEL (reference sequence). V lost 4 bases and J 3 bases, leaving 21 bases between the germline ends. CDR3 in DNA: TGTGCCAGCAGCCCCCAACTCGGACAGAATTTTTACTATGGCTACACCTTC. It translates to CASSPQLGQNFYYGYTF.

V usage is TRBV6-2 or TRBV6-3 and J usage is TRBJ2-7; TRBD2 might be the D (6 bases). The V gene lost 6 bases and the J gene lost 3 bases, with 9 bases spanning the gap. This CDR3 has 12 amino acids. The germline gives CDR1 MNHEY, CDR2 SVGEGT. CDR3 protein: CASSPGVYEQYF. CDR3 in DNA: TGTGCCAGCAGCCCGGGGGTCTACGAGCAGTACTTC.

The chain uses TRBV2 and TRBJ2-7; 9 nucleotides align to TRBD1. In germline, CDR1 is SNHLY, CDR2 FYNNEI. V trimming: 5 bases; J trimming: 4 bases; junction bases outside the gene matches: 18. The CDR3 extends over 18 amino acids. The CDR3 bases are TGTGCCAGCAGTCCGGGACAGGGATCCCAAACCTTGACTTACGAGCAGTACTTC. The encoded protein is CASSPGQGSQTLTYEQYF.

The V gene is TRBV2, the J gene TRBJ1-3, with D perhaps matching TRBD1 (5 bases). Germline V CDR1 and CDR2: SNHLY, FYNNEI. CDR3 length: 15 residues. V lost 5 bases and J lost 6, with 17 bases in between. The chain's CDR3 is CASSQGNPLENTIYF. The CDR3 nucleotides are TGTGCCAGCAGTCAGGGAAATCCTCTGGAAAACACCATATATTTT.

This clone was counted between two and nine times. The chain links TRBV7-2 to TRBJ2-5, with TRBD2 matching over 10 bases. There are 15 residues in the CDR3. The germline V gene encodes CDR1 SGHTA and CDR2 FQGNSA. With V trimmed by 1 base and J by 6 bases, 5 bases remained unmatched. The CDR3 loop is CASSLESGGAQTQYF. In DNA form, the CDR3 reads TGTGCCAGCAGCTTAGAGAGCGGGGGGGCCCAGACCCAGTACTTC.

V gene TRBV6-6 combines with J gene TRBJ2-3, with a possible D match to TRBD2 (6 bases). CDR1 and CDR2 (germline): MNHNY, SVGAGI (reference sequence). V dropped 5 bases and J dropped 2 bases, with 20 bases sitting between them. CDR3 size: 17 residues. CDR3 nucleotide sequence: TGTGCCAGCAGTCCTGGCGGGAACGGGGGTCCCACAGATACGCAGTATTTT. Protein: CASSPGGNGGPTDTQYF.

V and J are TRBV7-2 and TRBJ2-1, with TRBD1 identical over 9 bases. Looked up from germline, CDR1 is SGHTA and CDR2 is FQGNSA. V shed 6 bases and J 4 bases; nucleotides not matched to a gene: 4. The CDR3 loop spans 14 amino acids. The CDR3 spells CASRGTGTYNEQFF. DNA for the CDR3: TGTGCCAGCAGGGGGACAGGGACATACAATGAGCAGTTCTTC.

The V and J genes are TRBV7-2 and TRBJ1-1; 8 bases are shared with TRBD1. In germline, CDR1 is SGHTA, CDR2 FQGNSA. Trimming at V came to 1 base and at J to 5 bases, leaving 6 bases not matched to a gene. The CDR3 contains 15 residues. The chain's CDR3 is CASSLGRTGKTEAFF. CDR3 sequence (DNA): TGTGCCAGCAGCTTAGGACGGACAGGGAAGACTGAAGCTTTCTTT.

The chain joins TRBV6-5 to TRBJ2-2; D is unresolved. Germline V gene lookup returns CDR1 MNHEY and CDR2 SVGAGI. The CDR3 spans 11 residues. V lost 7 bases and J lost 0, with 0 bases in between. The CDR3 DNA follows: TGTGCCAGCACGAACACCGGGGAGCTGTTTTTT. Translated: CASTNTGELFF.

In this sample, this clone turned up once. The V call is TRBV23-1, the J call TRBJ1-5, with D maybe TRBD1 (6 bases). TRBV23-1 is an open reading frame, and its role is uncertain. V gave up 3 bases and J gave up 2 bases, with 17 bases separating them. CDR3 length: 17 residues. This chain's CDR3 is CASSHPRRGEGNQPQHF. CDR3 nucleotides: TGCGCCAGCAGTCACCCACGGAGGGGGGAAGGCAATCAGCCCCAGCATTTT.

V and J are TRBV6-2 or TRBV6-3 and TRBJ2-7; 7 bases line up with TRBD2. V shed 5 bases, J shed 7 bases, and the junction held 20 bases outside the gene matches. The CDR3 contains 17 residues. Germline loops: CDR1 MNHEY, CDR2 SVGEGT. The CDR3 spells CASSIRPSRGGQREQYV. The CDR3 DNA sequence: TGTGCCAGCAGTATTCGGCCCTCTCGCGGGGGTCAGAGGGAGCAGTACGTC.

This clone appeared a single time. This chain links TRBV5-1 with TRBJ2-7; D possibly matches TRBD1 or TRBD2 (6 bases each). Germline-derived CDR1 and CDR2 are SGHRS and YFSETQ. V was pared by 5 bases and J by 5 bases, with 23 bases between. This CDR3 comprises 16 residues. CDR3 sequence (DNA): TGCGCCAGCAGGGGCCGGGGGCCGACGGGCATCAACGAGCAGTACTTC. As protein: CASRGRGPTGINEQYF. The whole variable domain, filled in from reference TRBV5-1 and TRBJ2-7, reads KAGVTQTPRYLIKTRGQQVTLSCSPISGHRSVSWYQQTPGQGLQFLFEYFSETQRNKGNFPGRFSGRQFSNSRSEMNVSTLELGDSALYLCASRGRGPTGINEQYFGPGTRLTVT.

The V gene is TRBV13, the J gene TRBJ1-4, with 9 nucleotides matching TRBD1. Trimming took 5 bases from V and 0 from J; bases not matched to a gene: 7. This CDR3 has 17 residues. The germline V gene encodes CDR1 PRHDT and CDR2 FYEKMQ (reference sequence). This CDR3 is CASSVTTGGATNEKLFF. The CDR3 coding sequence is TGTGCCAGCAGCGTAACGACAGGGGGGGCAACTAATGAAAAACTGTTTTTT.

This clone turned up a few times. This chain connects TRBV28 to TRBJ1-5, with a possible D match to TRBD1 (5 bases). The CDR3 length is 14 residues. V lost 3 bases to trimming and J lost 7 bases, with 13 bases between them. In germline, CDR1 is MDHEN, CDR2 SYDVKM. The chain's CDR3 is CASSFPGTGQPQHF. The CDR3 DNA reads as TGTGCCAGCAGTTTCCCCGGGACCGGGCAGCCCCAGCATTTT. Full variable domain (outside the CDR3, taken from reference TRBV28 and TRBJ1-5): DVKVTQSSRYLVKRTGEKVFLECVQDMDHENMFWYRQDPGLGLRLIYFSYDVKMKEKGDIPEGYSVSREKKERFSLILESASTNQTSMYLCASSFPGTGQPQHFGDGTRLSIL.

This chain links TRBV7-2 with TRBJ2-3; a possible D gene is TRBD1 (5 bases). This CDR3 is built from 19 residues. V was shortened by 3 bases and J by 3 bases, with 25 bases between the two germline ends. CDR1 is SGHTA and CDR2 is FQGNSA in the germline V gene. As DNA, the CDR3 is TGTGCCAGCAGCTTTTTGTCTTTAAATTTGGGGCCCCCGACAGATACGCAGTATTTT. It yields the protein CASSFLSLNLGPPTDTQYF.

The chain recombines TRBV24-1 with TRBJ1-1; TRBD1 is a possible D gene (5 bases). Trimming left V 5 bases short and J 9 bases short, with 15 bases between. The CDR3 covers 13 residues. The germline gives CDR1 KGHDR, CDR2 SFDVKD. CDR3 protein: CATSGGFPVKAFF. The CDR3 DNA reads TGTGCCACCAGTGGGGGGTTTCCCGTAAAAGCTTTCTTT.

The chain couples TRBV4-3 to TRBJ2-3; no definite D call. In germline, CDR1 is LGHNA, CDR2 YSLEER. CDR3 length: 15 residues. With 4 bases removed from V and 6 bases from J, the gap between germline ends came to 17 bases. The DNA for the CDR3 is TGCGCCAGCAGCCTTGGTCTGGAAGGCGGTGATACGCAGTATTTT. This encodes CASSLGLEGGDTQYF.

This chain links TRBV2 with TRBJ1-2; no clear D gene. Germline lookup yields CDR1 SNHLY and CDR2 FYNNEI. The V and J ends lost 5 bases and 0 bases respectively, with 7 bases between them. The CDR3 is 13 residues long. The CDR3 protein is CASSTLSNYGYTF. CDR3 in DNA: TGTGCCAGCAGTACGCTATCTAACTATGGCTACACCTTC.

The chain joins TRBV9 to TRBJ1-2; D ambiguous. Trimming left V 3 bases short and J 4 bases short, with 13 bases between. Germline V gene lookup returns CDR1 SGDLS and CDR2 YYNGEE. The CDR3 contains 14 residues. CDR3 coding DNA: TGTGCCAGCAGCGCTTCAGCTGAAGTCTATGGCTACACCTTC. Translating it yields CASSASAEVYGYTF. Full variable domain (missing parts from reference TRBV9 and TRBJ1-2): DSGVTQTPKHLITATGQRVTLRCSPRSGDLSVYWYQQSLDQGLQFLIQYYNGEERAKGNILERFSAQQFPDLHSELNLSSLELGDSALYFCASSASAEVYGYTFGSGTRLTVV.

This clone showed up just a few times. The V call is TRBV12-5, the J call TRBJ1-2, with 8 positions matching TRBD1. V was pared by 1 base and J by 4 bases, with 2 bases of the junction left unmatched. This CDR3 comprises 14 residues. Germline V gives CDR1 LGHNT, CDR2 FRNRAP. For the CDR3, the DNA is TGTGCTAGTGGTTTGGCAGGGGGCCCCTATGGCTACACCTTC. This codes for CASGLAGGPYGYTF.

The rearrangement links TRBV4-1 to TRBJ2-3, with a weak D call TRBD1 (5 bases). The germline V gene has CDR1 MGHRA and CDR2 YSYEKL. The V end lost 3 bases, the J end lost 1 base, and 11 bases lay between the germline ends. This CDR3 has 15 residues. Written as DNA, the CDR3 is TGCGCCAGCAGCCAGTTTGACAGTCGCACAGATACGCAGTATTTT. Its protein product is CASSQFDSRTDTQYF.

The V and J genes are TRBV7-9 and TRBJ2-7; D not resolved. Germline V gene lookup returns CDR1 SEHNR and CDR2 FQNEAQ (reference sequence). This CDR3 comprises 13 residues. Trimming shortened V by 3 bases and J by 5 bases, and 11 bases separated the two germline ends. The CDR3 nucleotides read TGTGCCAGCAGCTTGTCTTCTCAGAACGAGCAGTACTTC. This codes for CASSLSSQNEQYF.

Only one count was recorded for this clone. The chain combines TRBV11-3 with TRBJ2-1; D possibly corresponds to TRBD2 (5 bases). Trimming took 1 base from V and 9 from J, leaving 13 bases between them. CDR1 is SGHNT, CDR2 YENEEA, per germline. This CDR3 comprises 14 residues. The CDR3 loop is CASSLGLAGFEQFF. The CDR3, as DNA: TGTGCCAGCAGCTTAGGGCTAGCCGGTTTTGAGCAGTTCTTC. The variable domain in full, with the rest retrieved from reference TRBV11-3 and TRBJ2-1, is EAGVVQSPRYKIIEKKQPVAFWCNPISGHNTLYWYLQNLGQGPELLIRYENEEAVDDSQLPKDRFSAERLKGVDSTLKIQPAELGDSAVYLCASSLGLAGFEQFFGPGTRLTVL.